This T cell receptor beta chain was identified in a study of T cells after yellow fever vaccination. This clonotype was observed a handful of times. TCRdb reprocessed the 5' RACE reads via MiXCR and lists one record per CDR3 protein. The table lists 500,000 to 650,000 distinct CDR3 sequences, roughly 14% of them singletons. CDR3 length equals 14 residues. The germline V and J ends were trimmed by 3 bases and 1 base, with 9 bases remaining between them. The sequencing used PBMCs, collected on the day of the yellow fever booster vaccination. The receptor's source is a man aged 25 to 40 who received the YFV17D yellow fever vaccine. The V gene is TRBV12-3 or TRBV12-4, the J gene TRBJ1-1; D is unclear. CDR3 sequence: CASSFGRSNTEAFF. The DNA for the CDR3 is TGTGCCAGCAGTTTCGGAAGGTCGAACACTGAAGCTTTCTTT.